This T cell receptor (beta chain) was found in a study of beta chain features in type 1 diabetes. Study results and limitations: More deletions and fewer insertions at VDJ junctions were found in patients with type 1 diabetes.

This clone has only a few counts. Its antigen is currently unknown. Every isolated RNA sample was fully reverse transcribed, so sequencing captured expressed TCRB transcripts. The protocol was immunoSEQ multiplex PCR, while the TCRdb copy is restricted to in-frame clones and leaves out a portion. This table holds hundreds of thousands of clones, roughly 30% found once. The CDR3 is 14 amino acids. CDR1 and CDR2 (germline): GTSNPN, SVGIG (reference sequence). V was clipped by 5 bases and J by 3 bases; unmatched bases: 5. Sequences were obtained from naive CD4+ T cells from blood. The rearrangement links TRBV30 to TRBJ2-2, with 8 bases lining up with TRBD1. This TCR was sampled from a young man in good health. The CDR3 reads CAWHRGVDTGELFF. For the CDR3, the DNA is TGTGCCTGGCACAGGGGGGTGGACACCGGGGAGCTGTTTTTT.